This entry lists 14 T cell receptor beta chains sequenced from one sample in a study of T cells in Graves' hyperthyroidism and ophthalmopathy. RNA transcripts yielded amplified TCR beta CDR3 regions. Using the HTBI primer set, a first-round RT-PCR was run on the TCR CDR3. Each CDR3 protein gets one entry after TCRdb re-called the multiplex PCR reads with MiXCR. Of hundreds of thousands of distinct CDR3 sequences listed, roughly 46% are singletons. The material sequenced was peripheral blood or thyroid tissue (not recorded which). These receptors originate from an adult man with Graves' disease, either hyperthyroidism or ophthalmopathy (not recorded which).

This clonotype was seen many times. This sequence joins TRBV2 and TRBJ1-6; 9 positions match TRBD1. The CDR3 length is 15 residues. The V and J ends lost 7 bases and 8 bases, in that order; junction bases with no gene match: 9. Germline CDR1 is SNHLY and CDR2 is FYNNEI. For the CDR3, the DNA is TGTGCCAGCATGGGACAGGGAATCGGGGATTCACCCCTCCACTTT. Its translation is CASMGQGIGDSPLHF.

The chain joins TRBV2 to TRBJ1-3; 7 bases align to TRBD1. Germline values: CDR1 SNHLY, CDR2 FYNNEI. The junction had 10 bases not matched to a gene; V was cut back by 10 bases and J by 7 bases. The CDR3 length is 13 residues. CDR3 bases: TGTGCCACCGCGCTGCAGGGGGGGAACACCATATATTTT. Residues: CATALQGGNTIYF. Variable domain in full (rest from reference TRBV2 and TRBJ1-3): EPEVTQTPSHQVTQMGQEVILRCVPISNHLYFYWYRQILGQKVEFLVSFYNNEISEKSEIFDDQFSVERPDGSNFTLKIRSTKLEDSAMYFCATALQGGNTIYFGEGSWLTVV.

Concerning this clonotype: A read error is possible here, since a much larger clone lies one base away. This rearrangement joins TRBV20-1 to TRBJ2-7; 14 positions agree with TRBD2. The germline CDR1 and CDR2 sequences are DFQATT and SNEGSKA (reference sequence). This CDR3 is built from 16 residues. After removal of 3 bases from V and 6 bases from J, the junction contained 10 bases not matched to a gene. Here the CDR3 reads CSASQSTSGRAGEQYF. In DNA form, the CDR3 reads TGCAGTGCTAGTCAATCGACTAGCGGGAGGGCAGGCGAGCAGTACTTC.

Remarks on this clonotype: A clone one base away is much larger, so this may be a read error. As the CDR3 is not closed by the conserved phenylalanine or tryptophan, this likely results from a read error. The CDR3 region has the DNA TGTGCCACCAGTGACCCGGGAGGGTTGCAAGCTTTCCTT. This encodes CATSDPGGLQAFL. The chain employs TRBV24-1 and TRBJ1-1; D is unclear. CDR1 is KGHDR and CDR2 is SFDVKD in the germline V gene. This CDR3 region has 13 residues. Trimming cost V 4 bases and J 9 bases, with 14 bases left between them.

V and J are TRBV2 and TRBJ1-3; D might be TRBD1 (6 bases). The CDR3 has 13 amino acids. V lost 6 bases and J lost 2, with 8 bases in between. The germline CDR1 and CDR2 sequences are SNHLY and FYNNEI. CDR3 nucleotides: TGTGCCAGCAGGAGGACAGCTGGAAACACCATATATTTT. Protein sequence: CASRRTAGNTIYF.

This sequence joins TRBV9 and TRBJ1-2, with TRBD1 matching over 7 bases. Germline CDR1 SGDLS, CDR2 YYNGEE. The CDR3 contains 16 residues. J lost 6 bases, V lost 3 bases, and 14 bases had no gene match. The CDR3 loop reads CASSGAGTALSHGYTF. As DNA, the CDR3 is TGTGCCAGCAGCGGGGCCGGGACAGCTCTTAGCCATGGCTACACCTTC.

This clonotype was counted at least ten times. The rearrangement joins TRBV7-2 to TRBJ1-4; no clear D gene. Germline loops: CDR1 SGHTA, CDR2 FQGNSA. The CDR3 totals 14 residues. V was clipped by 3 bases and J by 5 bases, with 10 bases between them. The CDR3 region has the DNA TGTGCCAGCAGCTTGGCCGGCGTAAATGAAAAACTGTTTTTT. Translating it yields CASSLAGVNEKLFF.

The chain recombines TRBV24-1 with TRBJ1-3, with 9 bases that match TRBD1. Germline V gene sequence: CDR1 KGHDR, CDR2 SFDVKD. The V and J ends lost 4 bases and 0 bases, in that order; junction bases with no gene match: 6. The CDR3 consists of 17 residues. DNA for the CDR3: TGTGCCACCAGTGAGTCGGGACAGGGAGCCTCTGGAAACACCATATATTTT. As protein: CATSESGQGASGNTIYF.

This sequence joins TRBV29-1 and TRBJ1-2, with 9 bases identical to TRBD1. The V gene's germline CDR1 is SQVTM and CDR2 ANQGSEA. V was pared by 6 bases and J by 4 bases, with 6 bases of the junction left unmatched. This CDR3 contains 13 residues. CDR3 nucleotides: TGCAGCGTCGTGCGGGGACAGGGCTATGGCTACACCTTC. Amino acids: CSVVRGQGYGYTF.

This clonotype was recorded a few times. CDR3 DNA: TGTGCCAGCAGAGGACTAGCGGGAGTTCCGGCCGGGGAGCTGTTTTTT. Residues: CASRGLAGVPAGELFF. The V and J genes are TRBV9 and TRBJ2-2; 13 bases map to TRBD2. Trimming removed 5 bases from V and 6 bases from J; junction bases left unmatched: 7. The CDR3 loop spans 16 amino acids. Per the germline V gene, CDR1 is SGDLS and CDR2 is YYNGEE.

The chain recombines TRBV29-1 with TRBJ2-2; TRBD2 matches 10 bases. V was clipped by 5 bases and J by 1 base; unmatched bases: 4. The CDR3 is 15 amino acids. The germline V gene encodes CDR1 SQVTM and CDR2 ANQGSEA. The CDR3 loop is CSVLIAGGNTGELFF. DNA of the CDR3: TGCAGCGTTTTGATAGCGGGGGGGAACACCGGGGAGCTGTTTTTT.

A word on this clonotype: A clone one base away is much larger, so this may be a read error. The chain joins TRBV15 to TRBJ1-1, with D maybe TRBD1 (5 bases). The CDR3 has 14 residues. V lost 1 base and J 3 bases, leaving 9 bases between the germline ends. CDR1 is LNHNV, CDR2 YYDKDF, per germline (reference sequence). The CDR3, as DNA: TGTGCCACCAGCAGAGGGGACCGACACACTGAAGCTTTCTTT. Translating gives CATSRGDRHTEAFF.

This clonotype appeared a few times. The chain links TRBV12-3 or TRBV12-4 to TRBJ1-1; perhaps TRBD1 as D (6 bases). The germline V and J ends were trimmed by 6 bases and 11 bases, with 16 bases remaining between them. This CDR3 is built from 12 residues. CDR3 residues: CASSVGQLGAFF. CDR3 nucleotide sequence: TGTGCCAGCAGCGTTGGACAGTTGGGGGCTTTCTTT.

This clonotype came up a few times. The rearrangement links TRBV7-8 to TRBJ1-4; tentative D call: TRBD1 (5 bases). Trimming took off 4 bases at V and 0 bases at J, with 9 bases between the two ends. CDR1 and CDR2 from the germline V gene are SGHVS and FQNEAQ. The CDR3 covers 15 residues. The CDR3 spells CASSSGITTNEKLFF. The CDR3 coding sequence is TGTGCCAGCAGCTCAGGGATTACAACTAATGAAAAACTGTTTTTT. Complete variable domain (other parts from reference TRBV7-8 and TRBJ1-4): GAGVSQSPRYKVAKRGQDVALRCDPISGHVSLFWYQQALGQGPEFLTYFQNEAQLDKSGLPSDRFFAERPEGSVSTLKIQRTQQEDSAVYLCASSSGITTNEKLFFGSGTQLSVL.